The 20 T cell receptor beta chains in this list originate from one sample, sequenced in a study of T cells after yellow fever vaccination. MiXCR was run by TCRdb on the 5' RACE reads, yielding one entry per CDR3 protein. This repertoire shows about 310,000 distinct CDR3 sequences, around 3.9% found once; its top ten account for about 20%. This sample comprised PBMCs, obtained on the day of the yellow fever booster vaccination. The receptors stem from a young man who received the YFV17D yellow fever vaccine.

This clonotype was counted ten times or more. Written as DNA, the CDR3 is TGTGCCAGCAGCGGACCGACAGGGTTAAGTAGCACCGGGGAGCTGTTTTTT. Protein sequence: CASSGPTGLSSTGELFF. The gene calls are TRBV7-6 and TRBJ2-2; 7 bases map to TRBD1. The CDR3 length is 17 residues. Germline V gene lookup returns CDR1 SGHVS and CDR2 FNYEAQ. Losses at the gene ends were 5 bases for V and 4 bases for J; bases not matched to a gene: 13.

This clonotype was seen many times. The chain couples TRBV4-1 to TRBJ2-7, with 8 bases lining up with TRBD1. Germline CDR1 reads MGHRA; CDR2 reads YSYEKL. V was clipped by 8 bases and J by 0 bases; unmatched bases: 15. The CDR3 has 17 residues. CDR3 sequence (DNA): TGCGCCAGCCATCCGACAGGGGATGAGGGCGGCTCCTACGAGCAGTACGTC. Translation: CASHPTGDEGGSYEQYV.

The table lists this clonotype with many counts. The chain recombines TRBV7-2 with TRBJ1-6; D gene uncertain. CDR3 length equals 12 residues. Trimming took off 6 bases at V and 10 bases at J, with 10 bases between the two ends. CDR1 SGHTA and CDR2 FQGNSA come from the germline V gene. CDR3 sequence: CASRAIFSPLHF. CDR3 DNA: TGTGCCAGCAGAGCCATTTTCTCACCCCTCCACTTT.

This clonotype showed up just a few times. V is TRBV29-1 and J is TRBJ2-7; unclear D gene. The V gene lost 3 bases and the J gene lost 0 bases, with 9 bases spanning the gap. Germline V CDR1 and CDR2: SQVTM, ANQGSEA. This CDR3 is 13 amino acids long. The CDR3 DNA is TGCAGCGTTGAGGCGAAGAACTCCTACGAGCAGTACTTC. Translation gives CSVEAKNSYEQYF.

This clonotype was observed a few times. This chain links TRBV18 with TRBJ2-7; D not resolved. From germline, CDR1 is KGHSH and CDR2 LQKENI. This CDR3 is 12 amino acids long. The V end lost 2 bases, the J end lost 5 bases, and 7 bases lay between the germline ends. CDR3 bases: TGTGCCAGCTCACCAGGGAACCACGAGCAGTACGTC. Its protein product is CASSPGNHEQYV.

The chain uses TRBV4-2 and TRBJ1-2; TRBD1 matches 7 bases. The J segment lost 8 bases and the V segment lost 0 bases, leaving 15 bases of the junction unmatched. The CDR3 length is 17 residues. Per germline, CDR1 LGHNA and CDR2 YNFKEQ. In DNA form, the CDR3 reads TGTGCCAGCAGCCAAGATCGCGAGAGGGGGCTTCGGGAGGGCTACACCTTC. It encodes CASSQDRERGLREGYTF.

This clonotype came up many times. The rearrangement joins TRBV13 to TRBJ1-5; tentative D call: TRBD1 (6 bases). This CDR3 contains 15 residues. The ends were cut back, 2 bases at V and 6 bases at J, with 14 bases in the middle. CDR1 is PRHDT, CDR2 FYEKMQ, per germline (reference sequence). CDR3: CASSLKGEWGQPQHF. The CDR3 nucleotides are TGTGCCAGCAGCTTAAAGGGGGAGTGGGGTCAGCCCCAGCATTTT.

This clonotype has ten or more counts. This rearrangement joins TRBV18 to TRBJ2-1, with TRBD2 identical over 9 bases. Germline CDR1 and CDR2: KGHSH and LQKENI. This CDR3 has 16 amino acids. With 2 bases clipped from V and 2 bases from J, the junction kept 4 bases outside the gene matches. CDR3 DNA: TGTGCCAGCTCACCAAGACTAGCGGCACCCTACAATGAGCAGTTCTTC. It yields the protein CASSPRLAAPYNEQFF.

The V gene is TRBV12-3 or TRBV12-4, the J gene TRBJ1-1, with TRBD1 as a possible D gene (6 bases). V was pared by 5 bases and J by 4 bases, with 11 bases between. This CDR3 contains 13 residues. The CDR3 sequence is CASSQGIATEAFF. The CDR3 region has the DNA TGTGCCAGCAGTCAGGGGATCGCCACTGAAGCTTTCTTT.

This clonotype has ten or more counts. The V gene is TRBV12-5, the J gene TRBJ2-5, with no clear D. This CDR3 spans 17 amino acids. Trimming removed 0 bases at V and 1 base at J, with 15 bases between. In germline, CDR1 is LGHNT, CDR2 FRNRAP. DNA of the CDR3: TGTGCTAGTGGTTTGGTGCCGCACGACTCGTCCCAAGAGACCCAGTACTTC. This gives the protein CASGLVPHDSSQETQYF. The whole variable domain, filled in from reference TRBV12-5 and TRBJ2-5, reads DARVTQTPRHKVTEMGQEVTMRCQPILGHNTVFWYRQTMMQGLELLAYFRNRAPLDDSGMPKDRFSAEMPDATLATLKIQPSEPRDSAVYFCASGLVPHDSSQETQYFGPGTRLLVL.

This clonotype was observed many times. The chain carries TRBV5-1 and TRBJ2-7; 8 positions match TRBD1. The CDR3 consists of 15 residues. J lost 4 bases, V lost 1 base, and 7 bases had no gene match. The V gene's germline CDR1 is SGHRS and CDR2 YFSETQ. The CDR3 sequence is CASSLRGRGQYEQYF. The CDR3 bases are TGCGCCAGCAGCTTGAGAGGCAGGGGGCAGTACGAGCAGTACTTC.

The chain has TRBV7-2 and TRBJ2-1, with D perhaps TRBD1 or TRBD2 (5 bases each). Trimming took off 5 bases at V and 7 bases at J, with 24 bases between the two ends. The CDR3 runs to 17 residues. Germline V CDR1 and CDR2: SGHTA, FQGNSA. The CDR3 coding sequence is TGTGCCAGCAGCCCAAGGCTGAGGGGTACCCCGATAAATGAGCAGTTCTTC. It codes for CASSPRLRGTPINEQFF.

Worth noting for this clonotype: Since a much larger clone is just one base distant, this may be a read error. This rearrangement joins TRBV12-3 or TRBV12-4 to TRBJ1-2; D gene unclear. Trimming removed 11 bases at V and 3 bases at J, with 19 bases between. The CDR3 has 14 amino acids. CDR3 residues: CASSVLDGYYGYTF. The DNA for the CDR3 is TGTGCCTCCAGCGTTTTGGACGGGTACTATGGCTACACCTTC.

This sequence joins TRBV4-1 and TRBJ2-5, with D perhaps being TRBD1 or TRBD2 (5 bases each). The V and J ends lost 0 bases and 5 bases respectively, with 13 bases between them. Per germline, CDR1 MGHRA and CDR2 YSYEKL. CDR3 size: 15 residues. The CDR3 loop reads CASSQEGVGEETQYF. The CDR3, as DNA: TGCGCCAGCAGCCAAGAGGGAGTGGGGGAGGAGACCCAGTACTTC.

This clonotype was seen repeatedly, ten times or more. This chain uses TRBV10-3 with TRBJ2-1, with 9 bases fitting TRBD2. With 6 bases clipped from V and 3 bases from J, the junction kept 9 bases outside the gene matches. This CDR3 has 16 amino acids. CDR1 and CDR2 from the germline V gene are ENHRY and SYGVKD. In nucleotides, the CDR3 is TGTGCCATCAGCCCTGTCGGGCGGGGGGGCTACAATGAGCAGTTCTTC. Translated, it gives CAISPVGRGGYNEQFF.

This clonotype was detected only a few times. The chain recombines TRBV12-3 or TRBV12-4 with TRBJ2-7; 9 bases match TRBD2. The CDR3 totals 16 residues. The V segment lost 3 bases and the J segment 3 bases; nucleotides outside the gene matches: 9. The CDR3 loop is CASSFLLAGPDYEQYV. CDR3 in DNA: TGTGCCAGCAGTTTCTTGCTAGCGGGGCCTGACTACGAGCAGTACGTC.

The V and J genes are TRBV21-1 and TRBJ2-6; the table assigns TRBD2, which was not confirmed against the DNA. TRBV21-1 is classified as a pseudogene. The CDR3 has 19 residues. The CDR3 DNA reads TGTGCCAGCAGCAAGGAGAGGACTGAGACATACTCTGGGGCCAACGTCCTGACTTTC. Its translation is CASSKERTETYSGANVLTF.

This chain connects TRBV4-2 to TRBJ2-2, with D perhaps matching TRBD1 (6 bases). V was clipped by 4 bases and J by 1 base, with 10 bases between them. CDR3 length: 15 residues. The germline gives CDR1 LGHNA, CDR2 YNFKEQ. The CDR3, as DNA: TGTGCCAGCAGCCGAGAACAGGGGAACACCGGGGAGCTGTTTTTT. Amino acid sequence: CASSREQGNTGELFF.

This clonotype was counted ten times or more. CDR3 coding DNA: TGTGCCAGCAGCCACCGGGACCGACCGAACACCGGGGAGCTGTTTTTT. It yields the protein CASSHRDRPNTGELFF. The V gene is TRBV7-9, the J gene TRBJ2-2; TRBD1 or TRBD2 may be the D gene (5 bases each). Trimming removed 5 bases from V and 0 bases from J, with 13 bases in between. This CDR3 has 16 amino acids. The germline V gene encodes CDR1 SEHNR and CDR2 FQNEAQ (reference sequence).

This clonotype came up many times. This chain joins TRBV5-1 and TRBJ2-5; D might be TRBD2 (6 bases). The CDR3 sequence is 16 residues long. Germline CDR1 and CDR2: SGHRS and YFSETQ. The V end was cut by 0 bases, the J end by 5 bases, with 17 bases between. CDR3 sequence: CASSLGVSGGVETQYF. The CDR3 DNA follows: TGCGCCAGCAGCTTGGGAGTTTCCGGGGGAGTGGAGACCCAGTACTTC.